This TCR beta chain was recorded in a study of blood T cell repertoires in COVID-19. Background on the study: T cells, B-cell-depleted T cells, or PBMCs supplied cDNA or gDNA.

This CDR3 has 14 residues. Germline CDR1 is SGHTA and CDR2 is FQGNSA. Germline trimming cut 5 bases from V and 7 bases from J; bases unmatched to any gene: 7. As originally analysed: Estimation of nucleated cell counts relied on the amplification of reference gene primers. Sequencing was performed with immunoSEQ multiplex PCR; in TCRdb, only in-frame clones are kept and a portion is missing. The V and J calls and the clone size are those of that table, but D and trimming were determined from the DNA. Of around 310,000 clones in the sample, approximately 89% were seen once. Sequencing input: peripheral blood. This sequence joins TRBV7-2 and TRBJ2-1, with 8 nucleotides matching TRBD2. This receptor was obtained from a woman aged 60-75 years with acute or convalescent COVID-19. This CDR3 is CASSPTSGGNEQFF. CDR3 in DNA: TGTGCCAGCAGCCCCACTAGCGGAGGGAATGAGCAGTTCTTC.